This TCR beta chain was documented in a study of human T cells and chemical hapten exposure. Study background: Patch tests put 0.01% DPC on the upper back, and the results were checked at 6 days.

Trimming took off 6 bases at V and 1 base at J, with 18 bases between the two ends. Germline V gives CDR1 DFQATT, CDR2 SNEGSKA (reference sequence). This CDR3 has 15 amino acids. In its sample, this clonotype was seen many times. This sample's time point: patch test 2, 6 weeks after DPC sensitization. Treatment defined: therapeutic diphenylcyclopropenone sensitization with weekly scalp DPC. Via MiXCR, TCRdb re-called the RACE reads, giving one row per CDR3 protein. Among about 82,000 distinct CDR3 sequences, 6.6% were seen once, and the ten largest hold roughly 1.4%. Sample: whole blood, taken in connection with sensitization to the hapten diphenylcyclopropenone (DPC). The origin of this receptor is a woman in her thirties with alopecia areata. Some clones in this sample may be carry-over from other donors' samples. This rearrangement joins TRBV20-1 to TRBJ1-1; D remains ambiguous. The CDR3 here is CSAGRDPLRNTEAFF. The CDR3 DNA reads as TGCAGTGCCGGGCGTGATCCCCTTAGGAACACTGAAGCTTTCTTT.